This is a list of T cell receptor beta chains from one sample in a study of blood T cells in healthy people across ages. TCRdb processed the 5' RACE reads anew with MiXCR; each CDR3 protein has one entry. The sample has some 850,000 distinct CDR3 sequences; about 26% are singletons. The data also belong to a second study, concerning T cells of mothers and their children.

The sequenced sample consisted of blood. Receptor source: a boy aged 5-17 years in good health. Both conserved end residues are part of each CDR3. The D gene is left open where the match is weak. Expanded clones get a size class; other rows say once, few or many, or leave the size out.

v_gene,abundance,d_gene,j_gene,CDR3aa,CDR3nt
TRBV24-1,few,TRBD1,TRBJ2-7,CATSDSRDRNYEQYF,TGTGCCACCAGTGATTCTCGGGACAGGAACTACGAGCAGTACTTC
TRBV20-1,NA,TRBD1,TRBJ2-1,CSAGQGRTYNEQFF,TGCAGTGCCGGACAGGGAAGAACCTACAATGAGCAGTTCTTC
TRBV20-1,NA,NA,TRBJ2-5,CSGRVGGAQVETQYF,TGCAGTGGCAGAGTGGGGGGCGCTCAGGTAGAGACCCAGTACTTC
TRBV20-1,NA,NA,TRBJ2-7,CSAMGPPGYEQYF,TGCAGTGCTATGGGGCCCCCGGGGTACGAGCAGTACTTC
TRBV12-3/TRBV12-4,many,NA,TRBJ2-5,CASTLGLWQETQYF,TGTGCCAGCACCCTCGGACTGTGGCAAGAGACCCAGTACTTC
TRBV9,few,TRBD1,TRBJ2-6,CASSARDSYSGANVLTF,TGTGCCAGCAGCGCCCGGGACAGCTACTCTGGGGCCAACGTCCTGACTTTC
TRBV19,NA,NA,TRBJ2-4,CASSIFPNGARNIQYF,TGTGCCAGTAGTATCTTCCCGAACGGGGCGCGAAACATTCAGTACTTC
TRBV20-1,few,TRBD1,TRBJ2-5,CSARLGTGGWEQYF,TGCAGTGCTAGACTCGGGACAGGGGGTTGGGAGCAGTACTTC
TRBV30,NA,TRBD1,TRBJ2-2,CAWSFRDRDTGELFF,TGTGCCTGGAGCTTCCGGGACAGGGACACCGGGGAGCTGTTTTTT
TRBV10-3,few,NA,TRBJ2-2,CAIQVVDTGELFF,TGTGCCATCCAAGTGGTCGACACCGGGGAGCTGTTTTTT
TRBV6-2/TRBV6-3,few,TRBD1,TRBJ2-1,CASTVDRAYNEQFF,TGTGCCAGCACCGTGGACAGGGCTTACAATGAGCAGTTCTTC
TRBV5-5,NA,NA,TRBJ2-2,CASSFSPNTEELFF,TGTGCCAGCAGCTTTTCGCCTAACACCGAGGAGCTGTTTTTT
TRBV5-1,few,TRBD1,TRBJ2-7,CASSLERGPYDGQYF,TGCGCCAGCAGCTTGGAAAGGGGGCCCTACGATGGGCAGTACTTC
TRBV2,NA,NA,TRBJ1-1,CASSEQVEWTEAFF,TGTGCCAGCAGTGAGCAGGTAGAATGGACTGAAGCTTTCTTT
TRBV10-3,NA,NA,TRBJ1-2,CAISDRDNYGYTF,TGTGCCATCAGTGACAGGGACAACTATGGCTACACCTTC
TRBV12-3/TRBV12-4,few,NA,TRBJ2-3,CASSPAGGSTDTQYF,TGTGCCAGCAGCCCTGCCGGGGGAAGCACAGATACGCAGTATTTT
TRBV5-1,NA,NA,TRBJ1-2,CASSYPTKTDGYTF,TGCGCCAGCAGCTATCCCACTAAGACTGATGGCTACACCTTC
TRBV7-6,few,NA,TRBJ2-5,CASSFRGRRYQETQYF,TGTGCCAGCAGCTTTCGGGGACGGAGGTACCAAGAGACCCAGTACTTC
TRBV4-1,NA,TRBD2,TRBJ2-3,CAGSQEIAGAPRDTQYF,TGCGCCGGCAGCCAAGAGATAGCGGGGGCCCCGAGGGATACGCAGTATTTT
TRBV20-1,NA,NA,TRBJ2-5,CSARDRQGGETQYF,TGTAGTGCTAGAGATCGGCAGGGTGGAGAGACCCAGTACTTC
TRBV10-3,few,NA,TRBJ2-3,CAISEWRATDTQYF,TGTGCCATCAGTGAATGGAGGGCCACAGATACGCAGTATTTT
TRBV12-3/TRBV12-4,NA,TRBD1,TRBJ2-7,CASSSTGGGHEQYF,TGTGCCAGCAGTTCTACAGGGGGAGGTCACGAGCAGTACTTC
TRBV7-9,few,TRBD1,TRBJ2-7,CASRPRPGTGAGEQYF,TGTGCCAGCAGGCCCCGACCCGGGACAGGAGCGGGTGAGCAGTACTTC
TRBV15,few,NA,TRBJ2-3,CATSRVAKHTDTQYF,TGTGCCACCAGCAGAGTGGCTAAACACACAGATACGCAGTATTTT
TRBV18,NA,TRBD1,TRBJ2-1,CASSPGQGNEQFF,TGTGCCAGCTCACCGGGACAGGGGAATGAGCAGTTCTTC
TRBV12-3/TRBV12-4,NA,TRBD1,TRBJ2-7,CASSLERTGGDEQYF,TGTGCCAGCAGTTTAGAACGGACAGGTGGGGACGAGCAGTACTTC
TRBV4-2,NA,NA,TRBJ1-4,CASSQPPDEGPNEKLFF,TGTGCCAGCAGCCAACCCCCAGATGAGGGGCCTAATGAAAAACTGTTTTTT
TRBV11-3,NA,NA,TRBJ2-1,CASSPLDREQFF,TGTGCCAGCAGCCCCCTAGACAGGGAGCAGTTCTTC
TRBV5-1,few,NA,TRBJ2-1,CASSLGTVQFTYNEQFF,TGCGCCAGCAGCTTGGGGACAGTCCAATTTACCTACAATGAGCAGTTCTTC
TRBV29-1,NA,NA,TRBJ1-4,CSVKRGTNEKLFF,TGCAGCGTTAAAAGGGGTACTAATGAAAAACTGTTTTTT
TRBV6-5,NA,NA,TRBJ2-5,CANSYRPWRAGETQYF,TGTGCCAACAGTTACCGCCCTTGGAGGGCAGGAGAGACCCAGTACTTC
TRBV6-5,NA,TRBD2,TRBJ2-2,CASSYWRAGGRAGELFF,TGTGCCAGCAGTTACTGGAGAGCGGGGGGCCGCGCCGGGGAGCTGTTTTTT
TRBV20-1,NA,TRBD1,TRBJ1-1,CSAQGQGSGAFF,TGCAGTGCCCAAGGACAGGGTAGTGGAGCTTTCTTT
TRBV3-1,NA,NA,TRBJ2-5,CASSQDLQWGQETQYF,TGTGCCAGCAGCCAAGATCTGCAATGGGGACAAGAGACCCAGTACTTC
TRBV4-1,NA,NA,TRBJ1-4,CASSQEWVNEKLFF,TGCGCCAGCAGCCAAGAGTGGGTAAATGAAAAACTGTTTTTT
TRBV5-1,few,NA,TRBJ2-7,CASSLDGVGAYEQYF,TGCGCCAGCAGCTTAGACGGGGTCGGTGCCTACGAGCAGTACTTC
TRBV7-3,NA,NA,TRBJ1-6,CASSLGPNSYNSPLHF,TGTGCCAGCAGCCTAGGACCGAATTCCTATAATTCACCCCTCCACTTT
TRBV7-2,NA,NA,TRBJ1-2,CASSLVPTGTYGYTF,TGTGCCAGCAGCTTAGTCCCGACGGGAACCTACGGCTACACCTTC
TRBV24-1,NA,NA,TRBJ2-5,CATSPGNYQETQYF,TGTGCCACCAGTCCCGGGAACTACCAAGAGACCCAGTACTTC
TRBV12-3/TRBV12-4,few,NA,TRBJ1-6,CASSSGSSDLHF,TGTGCCAGCAGTTCTGGCAGTTCTGATCTCCACTTT
TRBV27,NA,NA,TRBJ1-6,CASSLGGNFPPLHF,TGTGCCAGCAGTTTAGGAGGGAATTTTCCACCCCTCCACTTT
TRBV2,NA,NA,TRBJ2-3,CASSEDRDSTDTQYF,TGTGCCAGCAGTGAAGACAGGGATAGCACAGATACGCAGTATTTT
TRBV20-1,NA,NA,TRBJ2-7,CSARTDRTQQYF,TGCAGTGCGAGGACAGACCGTACGCAGCAGTACTTC
TRBV12-3/TRBV12-4,few,TRBD2,TRBJ2-7,CASSPGTSGEQYF,TGTGCCAGCAGCCCAGGGACTAGCGGCGAGCAGTACTTC
TRBV5-1,NA,NA,TRBJ1-4,CASSYDREAKKLFF,TGCGCCAGCAGCTACGACAGAGAGGCGAAAAAACTGTTTTTT
TRBV7-2,NA,NA,TRBJ2-3,CASSSSPTTDTQYF,TGTGCCAGCAGCTCGTCCCCCACGACAGATACGCAGTATTTT
TRBV5-1,few,NA,TRBJ2-5,CASSLVPAGQETQYF,TGCGCCAGCAGCTTGGTTCCGGCAGGTCAAGAGACCCAGTACTTC
TRBV5-1,NA,NA,TRBJ2-2,CASSLGRTLNTGELFF,TGCGCCAGCAGCTTGGGTCGGACACTGAACACCGGGGAGCTGTTTTTT
TRBV5-1,few,NA,TRBJ2-7,CASSLVPRLSYEQYF,TGCGCCAGCAGCTTGGTTCCAAGGTTATCGTACGAGCAGTACTTC
TRBV12-3/TRBV12-4,few,NA,TRBJ1-1,CASSFGGVGTEAFF,TGTGCCAGCAGTTTCGGGGGAGTAGGGACTGAAGCTTTCTTT